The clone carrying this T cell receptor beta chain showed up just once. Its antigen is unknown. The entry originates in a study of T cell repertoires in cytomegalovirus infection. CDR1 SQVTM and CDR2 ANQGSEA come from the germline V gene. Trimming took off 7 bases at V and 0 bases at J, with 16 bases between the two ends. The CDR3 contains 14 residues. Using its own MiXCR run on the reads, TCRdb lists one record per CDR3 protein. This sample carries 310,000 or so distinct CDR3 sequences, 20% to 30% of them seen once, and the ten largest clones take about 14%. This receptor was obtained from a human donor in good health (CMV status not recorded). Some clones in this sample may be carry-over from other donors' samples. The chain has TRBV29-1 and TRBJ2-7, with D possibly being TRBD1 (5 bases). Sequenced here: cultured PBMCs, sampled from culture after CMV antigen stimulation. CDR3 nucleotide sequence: TGCAGCGCCCAAGGGGCGAGGAGCTCCTACGAGCAGTACTTC. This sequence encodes CSAQGARSSYEQYF.